The text below deals with one T cell receptor (beta chain). The target antigen is unknown. Produced via immunoSEQ multiplex PCR; TCRdb's table is partial and in-frame only. The sample lists 190,000 or so clones, about 93% occurring once. This CDR3 has 13 amino acids. The V gene's germline CDR1 is MDHEN and CDR2 SYDVKM. The data originate from a study of shared clonotypes between healthy human individuals. Study-wide findings and caveats: The sole specimen, blood, was sampled, and tissue repertoires likely differ. Non-shared clonotypes displayed generation probabilities falling below those of clonotypes present in all four donors.

Material: naive CD4+ T cells sorted from blood. The subset was: CD45RA+ positively selected. The receptor was isolated from a woman in her twenties or thirties in good health. The gene calls are TRBV28 and TRBJ2-5, with a weak D call TRBD1 (7 bases). The J call may be in error: the DNA end matches TRBJ2-7 better. CDR3 amino acids: CASSQGGAYEQYF. In DNA form, the CDR3 reads TGTGCCAGCAGCCAGGGGGGAGCCTACGAGCAGTACTTC.